This T cell receptor beta chain came from a study of early T cells in non-severe SARS-CoV-2 infection. Overall study findings and caveats: Matches to VDJdb favored anti-spike CD8 responses and missed private and CD4 specificities.

Unique molecular identifier tags were affixed to discrete cDNA molecules. One entry per CDR3 protein, called by TCRdb with MiXCR from the 5' RACE reads. The sample contains roughly 110,000 distinct CDR3 sequences, 8.5% to 14% of which appear only once. At least ten counts were recorded for this clonotype. Its antigen remains unidentified. V shed 10 bases and J 4 bases; nucleotides not matched to a gene: 3. Germline V gives CDR1 ENHRY, CDR2 SYGVKD. The CDR3 consists of 14 residues. The source material was whole blood. The chain is built from TRBV10-3 and TRBJ2-2, with 13 positions matching TRBD2. The source of this sequence is an adult who was a healthcare worker with PCR-confirmed SARS-CoV-2 infection or an uninfected control (not recorded which). DNA of the CDR3: TGTGCCACGGGACTAGCGGGATCCACCGGGGAGCTGTTTTTT. As protein: CATGLAGSTGELFF.